This T cell receptor (beta chain) was documented in a study of blood T cell repertoires in COVID-19. The germline CDR1 and CDR2 sequences are LGHNT and FRNRAP. The V end was cut by 4 bases, the J end by 9 bases, with 10 bases between. The CDR3 runs to 12 residues. Clones were sequenced by immunoSEQ multiplex PCR, and TCRdb holds only the in-frame ones, with some missing. This table has some 200,000 clones, 75% to 85% appearing once. Seattle-derived patients entered the study during active infection and were followed longitudinally. This clonotype originated in a woman in her thirties with COVID-19, enrolled during active disease. The chain combines TRBV12-5 with TRBJ1-5, with a possible D match to TRBD1 (6 bases). Sequencing used peripheral blood. CDR3 protein: CASGSQGSPQHF. The DNA of the CDR3 is TGTGCTAGTGGTTCCCAGGGGTCGCCCCAGCATTTT.